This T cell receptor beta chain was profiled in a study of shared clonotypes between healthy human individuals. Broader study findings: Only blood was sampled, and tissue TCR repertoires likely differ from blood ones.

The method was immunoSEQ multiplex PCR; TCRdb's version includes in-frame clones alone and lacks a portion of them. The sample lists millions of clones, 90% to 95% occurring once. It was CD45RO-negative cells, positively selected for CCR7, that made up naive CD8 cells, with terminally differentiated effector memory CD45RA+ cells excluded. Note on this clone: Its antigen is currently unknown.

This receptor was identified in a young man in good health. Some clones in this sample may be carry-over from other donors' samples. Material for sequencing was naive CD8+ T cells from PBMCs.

The CDR3 loop is CASSDGTGSNEQFF. The CDR3 DNA reads as TGTGCCAGCAGTGACGGGACAGGATCTAATGAGCAGTTCTTC. The V gene is TRBV6-4, the J gene TRBJ2-1; 8 nucleotides agree with TRBD1. This CDR3 spans 14 amino acids. Germline assignment: CDR1 MRHNA and CDR2 SNTAGT. With V trimmed by 2 bases and J by 7 bases, 4 bases remained unmatched.